These T cell receptor beta chains were read from a single sample in a study of cytomegalovirus exposure and HLA in healthy donors. Assay: immunoSEQ multiplex PCR; the TCRdb copy retains only in-frame clones and omits some. In the table there are about 240,000 clones, around 85% of which are singletons. Sequencing used PBMCs. These receptors were collected from a young woman in good health and CMV-seropositive. Each CDR3 is given with its conserved first and last residue. A D gene is named only where the DNA matches it firmly. Only part of the rows carry a size: once, few, many, or a class if the clone is expanded.

D: .; length: 20; J: TRBJ2-1; size: .; V: TRBV23-1; CDR3: CASSQSSGKGVYSSYNEQFF; DNA: TGCGCCAGCAGTCAATCTTCTGGGAAAGGGGTGTATAGCTCCTACAATGAGCAGTTCTTC
D: .; length: 15; J: TRBJ1-4; size: few; V: TRBV11-2; CDR3: CASSSITGGVAKLFF; DNA: TGTGCCAGCAGCTCGATCACGGGAGGGGTGGCAAAACTGTTTTTT
D: .; length: 12; J: TRBJ1-5; size: .; V: TRBV12-5; CDR3: CASGLRDQPQHF; DNA: TGTGCTAGTGGTTTGCGGGATCAGCCCCAGCATTTT
D: .; length: 12; J: TRBJ2-1; size: .; V: TRBV7-6; CDR3: CASSLSDNEQFF; DNA: TGTGCCAGCAGCTTATCCGACAATGAGCAGTTCTTC
D: .; length: 14; J: TRBJ2-7; size: .; V: TRBV10-3; CDR3: CAISESYRAEVQYF; DNA: TGTGCCATCAGTGAGTCGTACAGGGCAGAGGTGCAGTACTTC
D: TRBD1; length: 14; J: TRBJ1-2; size: .; V: TRBV28; CDR3: CASSFPGQPRRYTF; DNA: TGTGCCAGCAGTTTTCCGGGACAGCCTCGACGCTACACCTTC
D: .; length: 14; J: TRBJ1-1; size: .; V: TRBV15; CDR3: CATSRKGVNTEAFF; DNA: TGTGCCACCAGCAGGAAGGGGGTGAACACTGAAGCTTTCTTT
D: TRBD1; length: 14; J: TRBJ2-5; size: .; V: TRBV5-4; CDR3: CASSYTGGGETQYF; DNA: TGTGCCAGCAGCTACACAGGGGGCGGAGAGACCCAGTACTTC
D: .; length: 13; J: TRBJ1-1; size: .; V: TRBV14; CDR3: CASSQDRDTEAFF; DNA: TGTGCCAGCAGCCAAGATCGGGACACTGAAGCTTTCTTT
D: .; length: 16; J: TRBJ2-6; size: .; V: TRBV7-3; CDR3: CASSLSPGISANVLTF; DNA: TGTGCCAGCAGCTTAAGTCCGGGGATCTCGGCCAACGTCCTGACTTTC